Following are 21 T cell receptor beta chains from one sample sequenced in a study of human T cells and chemical hapten exposure. TCRdb passed the RACE reads through MiXCR, listing each CDR3 protein once. The sample has 280,000 or so distinct CDR3 sequences; approximately 7.5% are singletons. Time point indicated: pre-sensitization, week 0. Specified treatment: therapeutic diphenylcyclopropenone sensitization with weekly scalp DPC. The sample was whole blood, taken in connection with sensitization to the hapten diphenylcyclopropenone (DPC). These receptors were collected from a man aged 18 to 29 with alopecia areata. Some clones in this sample may be carry-over from other donors' samples.

This clonotype turned up a few times. The J gene is TRBJ1-4, the V gene TRBV27, with unresolved D. Trimming left V 6 bases short and J 1 base short, with 15 bases between. This CDR3 is built from 16 residues. Germline V CDR1 and CDR2: MNHEY, SMNVEV (reference sequence). This CDR3 is CASSLYGGITNEKLFF. In DNA form, the CDR3 reads TGTGCCAGCAGCCTTTATGGAGGCATAACTAATGAAAAACTGTTTTTT.

The rearrangement joins TRBV28 to TRBJ1-4; D is perhaps TRBD1 (6 bases). With 4 bases removed from V and 7 bases from J, the gap between germline ends came to 19 bases. The CDR3 runs 16 residues. CDR1 and CDR2 from the germline V gene are MDHEN and SYDVKM. The CDR3 is CASSSYWEGQFEKLFF. As DNA, the CDR3 is TGTGCCAGCAGTTCGTATTGGGAAGGACAGTTTGAAAAACTGTTTTTT.

This chain joins TRBV7-3 and TRBJ2-3; 8 nucleotides match TRBD1. Germline V lookup: CDR1 SGHTA, CDR2 FQGTGA. V was pared by 6 bases and J by 2 bases, with 4 bases of the junction left unmatched. This CDR3 has 14 residues. The CDR3 region has the DNA TGTGCCAGCAGGAGGACAGGGACCACAGATACGCAGTATTTT. It translates to CASRRTGTTDTQYF.

The CDR3 reads CASSYSFGGGADNEQFF. The CDR3 bases are TGTGCCAGCAGTTACTCGTTTGGCGGGGGGGCTGACAATGAGCAGTTCTTC. The chain has TRBV6-2 or TRBV6-3 and TRBJ2-1; TRBD2 aligns across 9 bases. V trimming: 0 bases; J trimming: 5 bases; junction bases outside the gene matches: 8. Germline V gives CDR1 MNHEY, CDR2 SVGEGT. The CDR3 covers 17 residues.

This clonotype was seen repeatedly, ten times or more. The rearrangement links TRBV7-9 to TRBJ2-5, with 10 bases lining up with TRBD1. This CDR3 contains 15 residues. Germline-derived CDR1 and CDR2 are SEHNR and FQNEAQ (reference sequence). J gave up 4 bases and V 4 bases, and 6 bases lay outside the gene matches. CDR3: CASSSGTGVLETQYF. The CDR3 bases are TGTGCCAGCAGCTCCGGGACAGGGGTTTTAGAGACCCAGTACTTC.

This clonotype was counted only a few times. The rearrangement joins TRBV6-2 or TRBV6-3 to TRBJ1-1; D ambiguous. Trimming took 6 bases from V and 1 from J, leaving 12 bases between them. Per the germline V gene, CDR1 is MNHEY and CDR2 is SVGEGT. The CDR3 covers 14 residues. CDR3 nucleotide sequence: TGTGCCAGCAGCCATGTTGACCCGAACACTGAAGCTTTCTTT. Its protein is CASSHVDPNTEAFF.

This clonotype was observed a handful of times. V usage is TRBV10-3 and J usage is TRBJ1-1; TRBD1 matches at 7 bases. The CDR3 extends over 14 amino acids. Trimming at V came to 5 bases and at J to 1 base, leaving 4 bases not matched to a gene. The germline V gene has CDR1 ENHRY and CDR2 SYGVKD. CDR3 nucleotide sequence: TGTGCCATCAGTTACGGGACAGCGAACACTGAAGCTTTCTTT. As protein: CAISYGTANTEAFF.

The V call is TRBV5-1, the J call TRBJ1-4; 11 nucleotides agree with TRBD1. The CDR3 consists of 16 residues. V lost 2 bases and J lost 8; bases outside the gene matches: 8. The germline V gene has CDR1 SGHRS and CDR2 YFSETQ. The CDR3 here is CASSFDRDRGSEKLFF. The CDR3 nucleotides are TGCGCCAGCAGCTTCGACCGGGACAGGGGGAGCGAAAAACTGTTTTTT.

This clonotype was seen a few times. The chain carries TRBV27 and TRBJ2-2, with a possible D match to TRBD2 (5 bases). Germline CDR1 and CDR2: MNHEY and SMNVEV (reference sequence). There are 14 residues in the CDR3. Trimming pared 0 bases from V and 3 bases from J, leaving 5 bases between. Here the CDR3 DNA reads TGTGCCAGCAGTTTATCGAGGGACACCGGGGAGCTGTTTTTT. Its protein product is CASSLSRDTGELFF.

This clonotype came up a few times. This sequence joins TRBV15 and TRBJ1-5; D unresolved. The V gene lost 6 bases and the J gene lost 1 base, with 10 bases spanning the gap. CDR3 length equals 14 residues. Germline V lookup: CDR1 LNHNV, CDR2 YYDKDF (reference sequence). Here the CDR3 reads CATSLGWSNQPQHF. Written as DNA, the CDR3 is TGTGCCACCAGTTTGGGATGGAGCAATCAGCCCCAGCATTTT.

Many counts were recorded for this clonotype. V and J are TRBV20-1 and TRBJ1-5; 12 bases fit TRBD1. The CDR3 runs to 18 residues. Germline V gene sequence: CDR1 DFQATT, CDR2 SNEGSKA (reference sequence). Losses at the gene ends were 4 bases for V and 1 base for J; bases not matched to a gene: 11. The CDR3 region is CSAIPPGQGAGSNQPQHF. CDR3 sequence (DNA): TGCAGTGCTATACCACCGGGACAGGGGGCCGGGAGCAATCAGCCCCAGCATTTT.

This clonotype was seen a few times. The rearrangement links TRBV7-9 to TRBJ2-1, with 8 bases aligning to TRBD2. The CDR3 has 16 residues. The V gene end was trimmed by 5 bases and the J gene end by 5 bases; junction bases not matched to a gene: 11. Per germline, CDR1 SEHNR and CDR2 FQNEAQ (reference sequence). DNA for the CDR3: TGTGCCAGCAGCCTTCGGCGAGCGGGGGCCGACAATGAGCAGTTCTTC. This gives the protein CASSLRRAGADNEQFF.

This clonotype was counted between two and nine times. This sequence joins TRBV6-1 and TRBJ2-5; 7 bases map to TRBD2. V shed 6 bases, J shed 2 bases, and the junction held 9 bases outside the gene matches. Germline values: CDR1 MNHNS, CDR2 SASEGT. This CDR3 region has 15 residues. CDR3 loop: CASSPFGGGQETQYF. The CDR3 region has the DNA TGTGCCAGCAGCCCCTTCGGCGGGGGTCAAGAGACCCAGTACTTC.

This clonotype was counted many times. The genes are TRBV5-1 and TRBJ2-5; D is unclear. The CDR3 length is 14 residues. V lost 0 bases to trimming and J lost 2 bases, with 8 bases between them. In germline, CDR1 is SGHRS, CDR2 YFSETQ. The CDR3 sequence: CASSLASSQETQYF. For the CDR3, the DNA is TGCGCCAGCAGCTTGGCCTCCAGTCAAGAGACCCAGTACTTC.

This clonotype came up many times. This rearrangement joins TRBV28 to TRBJ1-5, with D possibly being TRBD1 (5 bases). With 2 bases removed from V and 6 bases from J, the gap between germline ends came to 14 bases. The CDR3 length is 15 residues. Per the germline V gene, CDR1 is MDHEN and CDR2 is SYDVKM. CDR3 amino acids: CASSLSGGVAQPQHF. CDR3 nucleotide sequence: TGTGCCAGCAGTTTAAGTGGGGGGGTGGCTCAGCCCCAGCATTTT.

This chain joins TRBV28 and TRBJ1-4; unclear D gene. CDR3 length: 13 amino acids. Germline V CDR1 and CDR2: MDHEN, SYDVKM. The germline V and J ends were trimmed by 8 bases and 0 bases, with 7 bases remaining between them. The CDR3 region is CASCVATNEKLFF. The CDR3 nucleotides are TGTGCCAGCTGCGTTGCAACTAATGAAAAACTGTTTTTT.

This clonotype was counted at least ten times. The junction departs from the called germline gene at one end, perhaps through a read error. V and J are TRBV12-3 or TRBV12-4 and TRBJ1-2; D not certain. This CDR3 has 12 amino acids. The CDR3 spells CASSLANYGYTF. The CDR3 DNA sequence: TGTGCCAGCAGCTTAGCTAACTATGGCTACACCTTC.

This clonotype was counted a few times. This rearrangement joins TRBV4-3 to TRBJ1-6, with D possibly being TRBD1 (5 bases). Trimming removed 1 base from V and 7 bases from J, with 11 bases in between. Germline lookup yields CDR1 LGHNA and CDR2 YSLEER. CDR3 length: 15 amino acids. The CDR3 DNA follows: TGCGCCAGCAGCCAAGGGGTCAGGGCGAATTCACCCCTCCACTTT. Its translation is CASSQGVRANSPLHF.

The sample holds many counts of this clonotype. The chain carries TRBV28 and TRBJ2-7; a possible D gene is TRBD1 (6 bases). This CDR3 comprises 16 residues. Trimming took 3 bases from V and 3 from J, leaving 18 bases between them. Germline V gene lookup returns CDR1 MDHEN and CDR2 SYDVKM. The CDR3 reads CASSFDRTENVYEQYF. CDR3 DNA sequence: TGTGCCAGCAGTTTCGACAGGACCGAAAATGTCTACGAGCAGTACTTC.

This clonotype showed up just a few times. The chain links TRBV29-1 to TRBJ2-4; D is perhaps TRBD1 or TRBD2 (6 bases each). This CDR3 region has 14 residues. The V gene lost 5 bases and the J gene lost 1 base, with 12 bases spanning the gap. In germline, CDR1 is SQVTM, CDR2 ANQGSEA. The CDR3 nucleotides read TGCAGCGTTTCGGGGGCGGGTGCCAAAAACATTCAGTACTTC. This gives the protein CSVSGAGAKNIQYF. The whole variable domain, remainder taken from reference TRBV29-1 and TRBJ2-4, is SAVISQKPSRDICQRGTSLTIQCQVDSQVTMMFWYRQQPGQSLTLIATANQGSEATYESGFVIDKFPISRPNLTFSTLTVSNMSPEDSSIYLCSVSGAGAKNIQYFGAGTRLSVL.

This sequence joins TRBV7-3 and TRBJ2-1; TRBD1 matches 9 bases. V dropped 5 bases and J dropped 6; count of bases not matched to a gene: 11. The CDR3 consists of 16 residues. Germline V gene data show CDR1 as SGHTA and CDR2 as FQGTGA. CDR3 loop: CASSLKTDRGLNEQFF. The CDR3 DNA follows: TGTGCCAGCAGCCTTAAAACGGACAGGGGCCTCAATGAGCAGTTCTTC.